The entry below gives a single TCR beta chain sequence along with its context. Receiving focal radiation plus CTLA-4 blockade with ipilimumab were patients who had chemo-refractory metastatic non-small-cell lung cancer. The data were taken from a study of radiotherapy plus CTLA-4 blockade in lung cancer. Measured with immunoSEQ multiplex PCR; TCRdb has only the in-frame clones, and not every one. The profile covers some 92,000 clones, with more than 75% appearing a single time and about 3.5% taken by the ten largest. Trimming removed 7 bases at V and 5 bases at J, with 14 bases between. The CDR3 has 14 amino acids. Per germline, CDR1 ENHRY and CDR2 SYGVKD.

The rearrangement links TRBV10-3 to TRBJ2-2; D is perhaps TRBD2 (6 bases). Sample: peripheral blood, taken from a patient treated with radiotherapy plus ipilimumab. The TCR originated in a human donor with non-small cell lung cancer who had a partial response to radiotherapy plus ipilimumab. CDR3 sequence (DNA): TGTGCCATCAACGGAGGGACTTCAACCGGGGAGCTGTTTTTT. Its protein product is CAINGGTSTGELFF.